The clone carrying this T cell receptor (beta chain) was seen a few times. TCRdb itself ran the 5' RACE reads through MiXCR, one entry per CDR3 protein. The sample has around 250,000 distinct CDR3 sequences; around 6.6% are singletons. The source of the sample is a study of identical twins. Germline V CDR1 and CDR2: WSHSY, SAAADI. V lost 2 bases and J lost 5; bases outside the gene matches: 16. The CDR3 covers 19 residues. The same data also contributed to another study, on yellow fever vaccine responses in identical twins. That publication notes: As reported, the vaccine T cell response of twins seemed partly convergent and partly personalized.

Sequencing was performed on memory (CD45RO+) T cells sorted from blood. The receptor's source is a woman aged 18-35 years in good health. The chain joins TRBV10-2 to TRBJ2-5; 11 positions match TRBD2. CDR3 sequence: CASSETWTSGLGRGETQYF. The CDR3 DNA reads as TGCGCCAGCAGTGAGACCTGGACTAGCGGGCTCGGACGGGGGGAGACCCAGTACTTC.